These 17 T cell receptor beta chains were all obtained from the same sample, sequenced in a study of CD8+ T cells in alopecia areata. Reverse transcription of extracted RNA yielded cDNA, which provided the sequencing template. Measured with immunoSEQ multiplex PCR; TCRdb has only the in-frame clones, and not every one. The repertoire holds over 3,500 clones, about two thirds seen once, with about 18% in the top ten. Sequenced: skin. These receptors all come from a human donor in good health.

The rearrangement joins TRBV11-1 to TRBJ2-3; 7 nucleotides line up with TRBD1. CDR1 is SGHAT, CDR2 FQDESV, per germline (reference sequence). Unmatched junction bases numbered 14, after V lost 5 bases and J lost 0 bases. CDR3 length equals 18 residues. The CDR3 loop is CASSKDMYDRDSTDTQYF. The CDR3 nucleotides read TGTGCCAGCAGCAAAGATATGTACGACAGGGATAGCACAGATACGCAGTATTTT. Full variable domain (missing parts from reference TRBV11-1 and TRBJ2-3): EAEVAQSPRYKITEKSQAVAFWCDPISGHATLYWYRQILGQGPELLVQFQDESVVDDSQLPKDRFSAERLKGVDSTLKIQPAELGDSAMYLCASSKDMYDRDSTDTQYFGPGTRLTVL.

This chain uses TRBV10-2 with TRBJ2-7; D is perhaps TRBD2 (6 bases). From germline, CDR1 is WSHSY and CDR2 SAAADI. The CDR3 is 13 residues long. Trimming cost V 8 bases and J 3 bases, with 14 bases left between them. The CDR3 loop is CASVGGAFYEQYF. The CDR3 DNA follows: TGCGCCAGCGTGGGGGGAGCGTTCTACGAGCAGTACTTC.

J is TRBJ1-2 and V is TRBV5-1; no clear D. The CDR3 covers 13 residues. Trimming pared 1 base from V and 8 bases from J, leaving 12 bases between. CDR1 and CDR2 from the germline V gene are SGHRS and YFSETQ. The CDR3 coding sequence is TGCGCCAGCAGCTTGAACGGGGAAAGGGGCTACACCTTC. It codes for CASSLNGERGYTF.

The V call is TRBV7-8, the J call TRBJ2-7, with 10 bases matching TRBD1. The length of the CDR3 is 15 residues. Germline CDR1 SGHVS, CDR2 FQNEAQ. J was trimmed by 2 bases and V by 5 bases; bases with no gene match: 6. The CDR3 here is CASSPPGQGTYEQYF. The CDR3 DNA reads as TGTGCCAGCAGCCCCCCGGGACAGGGGACCTACGAGCAGTACTTC.

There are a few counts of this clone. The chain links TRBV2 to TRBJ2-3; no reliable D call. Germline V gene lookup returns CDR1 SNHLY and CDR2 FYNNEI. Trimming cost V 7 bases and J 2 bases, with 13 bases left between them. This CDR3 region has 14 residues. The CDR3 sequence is CASNEVGYTDTQYF. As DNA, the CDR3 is TGTGCCAGCAACGAGGTGGGGTACACAGATACGCAGTATTTT.

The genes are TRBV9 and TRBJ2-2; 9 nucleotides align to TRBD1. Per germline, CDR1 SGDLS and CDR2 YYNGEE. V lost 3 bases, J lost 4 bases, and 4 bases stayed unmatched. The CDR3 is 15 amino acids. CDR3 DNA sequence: TGTGCCAGCAGCGGACAGGGGGGAGCCACCGGGGAGCTGTTTTTT. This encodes CASSGQGGATGELFF.

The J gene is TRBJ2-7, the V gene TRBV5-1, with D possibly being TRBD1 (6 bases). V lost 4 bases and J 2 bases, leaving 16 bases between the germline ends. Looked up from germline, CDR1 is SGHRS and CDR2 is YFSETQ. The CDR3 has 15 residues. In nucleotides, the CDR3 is TGCGCCAGCAGCCTAGGGGGTACTGCCACCTACGAGCAGTACTTC. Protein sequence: CASSLGGTATYEQYF.

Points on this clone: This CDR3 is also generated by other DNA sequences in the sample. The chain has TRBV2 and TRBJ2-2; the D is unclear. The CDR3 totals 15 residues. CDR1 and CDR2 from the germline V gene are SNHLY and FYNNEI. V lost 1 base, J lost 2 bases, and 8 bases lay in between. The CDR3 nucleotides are TGTGCCAGCAGTGAAGAGTGGCTCAACACCGGGGAGCTGTTTTTT. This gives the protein CASSEEWLNTGELFF.

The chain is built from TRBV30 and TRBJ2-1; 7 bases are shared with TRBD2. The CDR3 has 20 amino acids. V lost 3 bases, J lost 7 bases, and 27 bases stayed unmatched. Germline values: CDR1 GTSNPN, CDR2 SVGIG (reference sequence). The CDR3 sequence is CAWRNNQTMVRMAGLNEQFF. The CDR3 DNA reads TGTGCCTGGAGAAACAACCAGACTATGGTTCGGATGGCGGGACTAAATGAGCAGTTCTTC. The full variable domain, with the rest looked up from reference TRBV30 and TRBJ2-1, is SQTIHQWPATLVQPVGSPLSLECTVEGTSNPNLYWYRQAAGRGLQLLFYSVGIGQISSEVPQNLSASRPQDRQFILSSKKLLLSDSGFYLCAWRNNQTMVRMAGLNEQFFGPGTRLTVL.

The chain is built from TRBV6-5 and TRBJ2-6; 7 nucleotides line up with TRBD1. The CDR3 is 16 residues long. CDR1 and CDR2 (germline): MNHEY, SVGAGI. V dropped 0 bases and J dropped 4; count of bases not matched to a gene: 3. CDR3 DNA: TGTGCCAGCAGTTACTCGACAGGGTCCGGGGCCAACGTCCTGACTTTC. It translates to CASSYSTGSGANVLTF.

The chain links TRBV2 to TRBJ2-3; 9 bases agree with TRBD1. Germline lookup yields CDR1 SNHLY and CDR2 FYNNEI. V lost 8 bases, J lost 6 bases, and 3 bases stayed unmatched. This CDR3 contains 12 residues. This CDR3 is CASWGQGDTQYF. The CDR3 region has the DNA TGTGCCAGCTGGGGACAGGGCGATACGCAGTATTTT.

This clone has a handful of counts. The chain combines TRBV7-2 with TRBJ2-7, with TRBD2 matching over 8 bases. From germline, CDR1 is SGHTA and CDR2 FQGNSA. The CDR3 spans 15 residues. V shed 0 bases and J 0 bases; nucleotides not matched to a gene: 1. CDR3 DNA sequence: TGTGCCAGCAGCTTAGCTGGGACTAGCTCCTACGAGCAGTACTTC. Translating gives CASSLAGTSSYEQYF.

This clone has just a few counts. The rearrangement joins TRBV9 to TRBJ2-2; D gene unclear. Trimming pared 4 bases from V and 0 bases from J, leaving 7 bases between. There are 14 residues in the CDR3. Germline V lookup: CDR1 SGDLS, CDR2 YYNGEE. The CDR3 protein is CASSPTANTGELFF. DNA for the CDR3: TGTGCCAGCAGCCCTACGGCGAACACCGGGGAGCTGTTTTTT.

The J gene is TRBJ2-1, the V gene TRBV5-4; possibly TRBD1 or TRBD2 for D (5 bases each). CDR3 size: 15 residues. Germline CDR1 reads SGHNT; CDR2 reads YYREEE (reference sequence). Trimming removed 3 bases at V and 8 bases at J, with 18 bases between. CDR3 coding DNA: TGTGCCAGCAGCTACCAGTTGGGGGAGAGGTATGAGCAGTTCTTC. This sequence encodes CASSYQLGERYEQFF.

CDR3: CASSQDAISDADTQYF. DNA for the CDR3: TGCGCCAGCAGCCAAGATGCGATTTCGGACGCAGATACGCAGTATTTT. The chain is built from TRBV4-1 and TRBJ2-3; D remains unclear. The germline V and J ends were trimmed by 0 bases and 4 bases, with 14 bases remaining between them. The CDR3 runs 16 residues. In germline, CDR1 is MGHRA, CDR2 YSYEKL.

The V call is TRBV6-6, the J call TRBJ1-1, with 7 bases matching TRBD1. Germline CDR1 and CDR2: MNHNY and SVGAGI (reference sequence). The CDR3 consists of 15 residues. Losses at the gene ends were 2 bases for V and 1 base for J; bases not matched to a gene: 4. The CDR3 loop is CASSYVRQGNTEAFF. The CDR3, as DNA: TGTGCCAGCAGTTACGTTCGACAGGGGAACACTGAAGCTTTCTTT.

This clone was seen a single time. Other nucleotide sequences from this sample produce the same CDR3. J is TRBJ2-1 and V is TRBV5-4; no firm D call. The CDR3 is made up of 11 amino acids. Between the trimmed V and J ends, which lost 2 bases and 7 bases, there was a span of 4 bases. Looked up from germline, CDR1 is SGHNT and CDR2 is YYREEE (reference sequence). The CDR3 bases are TGTGCCAGCAGCTTAAGAAATGAGCAGTTCTTC. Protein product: CASSLRNEQFF.